This TCR beta chain is from a study of human thymus T cells. Findings and limits, study-wide: In thymic and blood repertoires alike, V and J usage looked biased.

Trimming took 0 bases from V and 3 from J, leaving 9 bases between them. The CDR3 runs to 15 residues. CDR1 and CDR2 from the germline V gene are SGDLS and YYNGEE. Method: immunoSEQ multiplex PCR; TCRdb's copy keeps in-frame clones and lacks some. The table shows about 44,000 clones, with approximately 95% occurring only once. On this clone: What it recognizes is unknown.

The chain employs TRBV9 and TRBJ2-2, with D possibly being TRBD2 (6 bases). Input material: blood. The sequence was collected from a boy younger than two with a congenital heart defect but otherwise immunologically healthy. The DNA for the CDR3 is TGTGCCAGCAGCGTAGGCGGGGCATACACCGGGGAGCTGTTTTTT. It specifies CASSVGGAYTGELFF.